This T cell receptor (beta chain) comes out of a study of T cells after posttransplantation cyclophosphamide. Whole-study findings and limits: Blood and skin or GI T cell repertoires showed limited TRB overlap. Recipient CMV seropositivity and CMV reactivation strongly tracked TRB clonality.

Peripheral blood was collected from the related graft donor on the marrow donation day. The germline V gene has CDR1 LNHDA and CDR2 SQIVND (reference sequence). The germline V and J ends were trimmed by 4 bases and 5 bases, with 14 bases remaining between them. CDR3 length: 15 residues. On this clone: The target antigen is unknown.

Sequencing was performed with immunoSEQ multiplex PCR; in TCRdb, only in-frame clones are kept and a portion is missing. The sample includes 45,000 to 60,000 clones, about 91% of them seen just once. The gene calls are TRBV19 and TRBJ2-2; TRBD1 is a possible D gene (6 bases). This TCR was recovered from a woman aged 50 to 60 in good health and a related stem cell transplant donor. Sequencing input: PBMCs. The CDR3 reads CASSRATGMTGELFF. CDR3 bases: TGTGCCAGTAGTAGGGCCACAGGGATGACCGGGGAGCTGTTTTTT.